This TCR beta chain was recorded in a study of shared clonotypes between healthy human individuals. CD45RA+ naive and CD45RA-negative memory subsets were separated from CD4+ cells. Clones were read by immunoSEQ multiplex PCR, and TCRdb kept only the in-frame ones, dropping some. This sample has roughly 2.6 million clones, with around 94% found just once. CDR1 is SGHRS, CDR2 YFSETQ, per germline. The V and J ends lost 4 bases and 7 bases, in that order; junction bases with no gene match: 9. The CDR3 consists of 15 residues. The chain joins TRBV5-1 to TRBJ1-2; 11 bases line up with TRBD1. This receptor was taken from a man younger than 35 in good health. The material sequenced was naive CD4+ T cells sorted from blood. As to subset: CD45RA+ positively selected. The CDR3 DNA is TGCGCCAGCAGCCCAAGGACAGGGGGCGCCGGTGGCTACACCTTC. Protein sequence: CASSPRTGGAGGYTF.